The rows below give T cell receptor beta chains drawn from one sample of a study of human T cells and chemical hapten exposure. Each CDR3 protein is one row after TCRdb ran MiXCR on the RACE reads. This repertoire shows around 65,000 distinct CDR3 sequences, approximately 6.2% found once; its top ten account for just under 3.5%. The sequenced sample was whole blood. Receptors were obtained from a female donor in good health. Some clones in this sample may be carry-over from other donors' samples. Each CDR3 is given with its conserved first and last residue. The order of the fields is V gene, J gene, CDR3 protein.

V: TRBV2; J: TRBJ2-3; CDR3: CASSRRQTDSTDTQYF
V: TRBV7-2; J: TRBJ1-2; CDR3: CASSLKQGSNYGYTF
V: TRBV20-1; J: TRBJ2-1; CDR3: CSARLADNEQFF
V: TRBV7-2; J: TRBJ2-3; CDR3: CASSLVPGGDTQYF
V: TRBV12-3/TRBV12-4; J: TRBJ2-7; CDR3: CASSRGSGYEQYF
V: TRBV10-3; J: TRBJ1-2; CDR3: CAISERTRGNYGYTF
V: TRBV3-1; J: TRBJ2-4; CDR3: CASSQAKNIQYF
V: TRBV30; J: TRBJ2-1; CDR3: CACVNFPEARDNEQFF
V: TRBV27; J: TRBJ2-1; CDR3: CASSWTGWDEQFF
V: TRBV20-1; J: TRBJ2-5; CDR3: CSAREGASGAETQYF
V: TRBV6-5; J: TRBJ1-1; CDR3: CASSFQQDTEAFF
V: TRBV7-9; J: TRBJ2-5; CDR3: CASSHGPVFQETQYF
V: TRBV2; J: TRBJ1-2; CDR3: CAGEETTGGSNYGYTF
V: TRBV6-5; J: TRBJ2-1; CDR3: CASNPMGANNEQFF
V: TRBV6-5; J: TRBJ2-6; CDR3: CASSYWTGNDGANVLTF
V: TRBV20-1; J: TRBJ1-5; CDR3: CSASGTDQPQHF
V: TRBV3-1; J: TRBJ2-7; CDR3: CASSQDPGQGYEQYF
V: TRBV7-2; J: TRBJ1-1; CDR3: CASSLEGGFYTEAFF
V: TRBV7-2; J: TRBJ2-5; CDR3: CASSLDPAGETQYF
V: TRBV28; J: TRBJ2-1; CDR3: CASSFSTGGKSEQFF
V: TRBV4-1; J: TRBJ1-1; CDR3: CASSYALGDSMNTEAFF
V: TRBV12-3/TRBV12-4; J: TRBJ2-7; CDR3: CASSLRRFSYEQYF
V: TRBV6-5; J: TRBJ1-5; CDR3: CASSSLRDYSNQPQHF
V: TRBV20-1; J: TRBJ1-2; CDR3: CSARSVTGETAQGYTF
V: TRBV27; J: TRBJ2-3; CDR3: CASSLTSGRSDTQYF
V: TRBV7-9; J: TRBJ1-5; CDR3: CASSLQGNQPQHF
V: TRBV12-3/TRBV12-4; J: TRBJ1-1; CDR3: CASSFRQGLEAFF
V: TRBV20-1; J: TRBJ2-7; CDR3: CSASVAGRSYEQYF
V: TRBV12-3/TRBV12-4; J: TRBJ1-1; CDR3: CASSPTGNTEAFF
V: TRBV6-6; J: TRBJ1-5; CDR3: CATEGKDSNQPQHF
V: TRBV6-5; J: TRBJ1-3; CDR3: CASSPSPGNTIYF
V: TRBV20-1; J: TRBJ2-5; CDR3: CSAMPGVETQYF
V: TRBV14; J: TRBJ2-7; CDR3: CASSQKLAGSYEQYF
V: TRBV18; J: TRBJ1-5; CDR3: CASSPATGSNQPQHF
V: TRBV10-3; J: TRBJ2-3; CDR3: CAIRATGGSGTDTQYF
V: TRBV6-6; J: TRBJ2-7; CDR3: CASGDRDEQYF
V: TRBV7-9; J: TRBJ2-5; CDR3: CASSSEETQYF
V: TRBV7-2; J: TRBJ1-1; CDR3: CASSLVGGAPDEAFF
V: TRBV2; J: TRBJ1-1; CDR3: CASTAGVGTEAFF
V: TRBV7-2; J: TRBJ1-2; CDR3: CASSRGRTDGYTF
V: TRBV28; J: TRBJ2-3; CDR3: CAISGQGRGTDTQYF